Each of the 18 T cell receptor beta chains below was sequenced from the same sample in a study of T cell responses to AZD1222 COVID-19 vaccine. The method was immunoSEQ multiplex PCR; TCRdb's version includes in-frame clones alone and lacks a portion of them. The table lists around 95,000 clones, roughly 86% of them singletons, with over 4% in the top ten. The sequenced sample was peripheral blood, obtained on day 0 of MenACWY control vaccination. These receptors originate from an adult in good health.

This chain connects TRBV10-2 to TRBJ2-2; D gene unclear. The germline V gene encodes CDR1 WSHSY and CDR2 SAAADI. This CDR3 is built from 16 residues. The V and J ends lost 6 bases and 0 bases respectively, with 14 bases between them. The DNA of the CDR3 is TGCGCCAGCAGGGGCTTGGGGTTTGCGAACACCGGGGAGCTGTTTTTT. Translated: CASRGLGFANTGELFF.

V usage is TRBV4-2 and J usage is TRBJ1-5, with D unclear. There are 16 residues in the CDR3. V lost 3 bases to trimming and J lost 0 bases, with 12 bases between them. Germline-derived CDR1 and CDR2 are LGHNA and YNFKEQ. CDR3 protein: CASSQSTVNSNQPQHF. The CDR3 region has the DNA TGTGCCAGCAGCCAGAGTACAGTGAATAGCAATCAGCCCCAGCATTTT.

The rearrangement links TRBV5-6 to TRBJ2-1; a possible D gene is TRBD1 (5 bases). The germline gives CDR1 SGHDT, CDR2 YYEEEE. V lost 4 bases and J lost 0, with 20 bases in between. This CDR3 spans 18 amino acids. CDR3: CASSPWTLLVSSYNEQFF. Here the CDR3 DNA reads TGTGCCAGCAGCCCGTGGACACTACTTGTGAGCTCCTACAATGAGCAGTTCTTC. Full variable domain (missing parts from reference TRBV5-6 and TRBJ2-1): DAGVTQSPTHLIKTRGQQVTLRCSPKSGHDTVSWYQQALGQGPQFIFQYYEEEERQRGNFPDRFSGHQFPNYSSELNVNALLLGDSALYLCASSPWTLLVSSYNEQFFGPGTRLTVL.

This sequence joins TRBV28 and TRBJ2-1, with D uncertain. The CDR3 spans 16 residues. The V gene lost 1 base and the J gene lost 1 base, with 11 bases spanning the gap. CDR1 is MDHEN and CDR2 is SYDVKM in the germline V gene. CDR3 sequence: CASSLLSVGSYNEQFF. The CDR3 bases are TGTGCCAGCAGTTTATTGTCAGTCGGGTCCTACAATGAGCAGTTCTTC.

The chain joins TRBV28 to TRBJ1-2; D is perhaps TRBD1 (5 bases). The germline gives CDR1 MDHEN, CDR2 SYDVKM. Trimming left V 7 bases short and J 6 bases short, with 12 bases between. The length of the CDR3 is 12 residues. CDR3 DNA sequence: TGTGCCAGCAAGGGGTTCAAGGATGGCTACACCTTC. Translated: CASKGFKDGYTF.

The chain recombines TRBV12-3 or TRBV12-4 with TRBJ1-1; D gene ambiguous. The CDR3 has 13 amino acids. Trimming took 2 bases from V and 2 from J, leaving 6 bases between them. The CDR3 DNA reads TGTGCCAGCAGTTTAATTGACAACACTGAAGCTTTCTTT. Residues: CASSLIDNTEAFF.

In this sample, this clone turned up once. The chain employs TRBV24-1 and TRBJ2-7; 7 bases line up with TRBD1. The V segment lost 3 bases and the J segment 5 bases; nucleotides outside the gene matches: 9. Per the germline V gene, CDR1 is KGHDR and CDR2 is SFDVKD. CDR3 length: 15 amino acids. CDR3 nucleotide sequence: TGTGCCACCAGTGATGGGACAGTCGTCCCCCACGAGCAGTACTTC. Its translation: CATSDGTVVPHEQYF.

The chain is built from TRBV7-2 and TRBJ1-2; D gene unclear. V lost 2 bases to trimming and J lost 3 bases, with 10 bases between them. The CDR3 is 14 amino acids. CDR1 and CDR2 (germline): SGHTA, FQGNSA. The CDR3 loop is CASSLKSGDYGYTF. The CDR3 DNA is TGTGCCAGCAGCTTAAAGTCCGGGGACTATGGCTACACCTTC.

A single count supports this clone. The chain couples TRBV2 to TRBJ1-1; D remains ambiguous. The germline V and J ends were trimmed by 5 bases and 3 bases, with 10 bases remaining between them. CDR3 length: 13 residues. Germline CDR1 and CDR2: SNHLY and FYNNEI. The CDR3 is CASSNTRDTEAFF. The CDR3 region has the DNA TGTGCCAGCAGTAATACAAGGGACACTGAAGCTTTCTTT.

This clone is a singleton in its sample. This chain uses TRBV4-1 with TRBJ2-1, with a possible D match to TRBD2 (5 bases). V lost 4 bases, J lost 10 bases, and 20 bases lay in between. This CDR3 region has 15 residues. Germline CDR1 is MGHRA and CDR2 is YSYEKL. CDR3 nucleotides: TGCGCCAGCAGCCTTCAGGAGACGGGGTGGGAAGAGCAGTTCTTC. It specifies CASSLQETGWEEQFF.

The V call is TRBV7-3, the J call TRBJ2-1, with D unclear. Trimming pared 3 bases from V and 5 bases from J, leaving 11 bases between. The CDR3 contains 14 residues. Per the germline V gene, CDR1 is SGHTA and CDR2 is FQGTGA. The DNA for the CDR3 is TGTGCCAGCAGCTTTTACGAATCCCACAATGAGCAGTTCTTC. Its translation: CASSFYESHNEQFF.

The genes are TRBV28 and TRBJ1-1; 7 bases line up with TRBD1. CDR1 is MDHEN, CDR2 SYDVKM, per germline. Trimming removed 5 bases from V and 0 bases from J; junction bases left unmatched: 9. CDR3 length: 16 amino acids. CDR3 sequence reads: CASSPQGTLLNTEAFF. CDR3 sequence (DNA): TGTGCCAGCAGTCCACAGGGGACGCTCTTGAACACTGAAGCTTTCTTT.

The chain has TRBV7-2 and TRBJ2-3; 7 bases align to TRBD1. This CDR3 region has 13 residues. CDR1 and CDR2 (germline): SGHTA, FQGNSA. Unmatched junction bases numbered 4, after V lost 5 bases and J lost 5 bases. CDR3 in DNA: TGTGCCAGCAGCAACCGGGACAGAGATACGCAGTATTTT. Translating it yields CASSNRDRDTQYF.

The chain employs TRBV18 and TRBJ1-6; tentative D call: TRBD1 (6 bases). Germline V CDR1 and CDR2: KGHSH, LQKENI. This CDR3 has 13 amino acids. Trimming took 1 base from V and 15 from J, leaving 13 bases between them. The CDR3 spells CASSPRDTSGLHF. The CDR3 region has the DNA TGTGCCAGCTCACCACGGGACACCTCGGGCCTCCACTTT. Based on the CDR3 plus reference TRBV18 and TRBJ1-6, the full variable domain is NAGVMQNPRHLVRRRGQEARLRCSPMKGHSHVYWYRQLPEEGLKFMVYLQKENIIDESGMPKERFSAEFPKEGPSILRIQQVVRGDSAAYFCASSPRDTSGLHFGNGTRLTVT.

The rearrangement uses TRBV5-6 and TRBJ2-3; D uncertain. The germline CDR1 and CDR2 sequences are SGHDT and YYEEEE. The CDR3 consists of 13 residues. The V and J ends lost 0 bases and 2 bases respectively, with 4 bases between them. The CDR3 DNA follows: TGTGCCAGCAGCTTGGTACACACAGATACGCAGTATTTT. Encoded protein: CASSLVHTDTQYF.

The V gene is TRBV7-9, the J gene TRBJ1-1; possibly TRBD1 for D (5 bases). From germline, CDR1 is SEHNR and CDR2 FQNEAQ (reference sequence). The CDR3 is 14 residues long. The V gene lost 4 bases and the J gene lost 6 bases, with 15 bases spanning the gap. The CDR3: CASSSRAYSAEAFF. In DNA, the CDR3 is TGTGCCAGCAGCTCCAGGGCTTATAGCGCTGAAGCTTTCTTT.

In this sample, this clone turned up once. The CDR3 nucleotides read TGTGCCAGCAGCACTGGGGATAACAATGAGCAGTTCTTC. Translating it yields CASSTGDNNEQFF. This chain joins TRBV7-3 and TRBJ2-1; no clear D gene. CDR1 is SGHTA and CDR2 is FQGTGA in the germline V gene. The CDR3 loop spans 13 amino acids. V was trimmed by 5 bases and J by 5 bases, leaving 10 bases between them.

The rearrangement uses TRBV7-2 and TRBJ1-6, with 7 bases fitting TRBD1. Per the germline V gene, CDR1 is SGHTA and CDR2 is FQGNSA. The ends lost 5 bases at V and 0 bases at J; junction bases unmatched: 10. There are 18 residues in the CDR3. DNA of the CDR3: TGTGCCAGCAGCCCCACTACAGGGGCAACCTCCTATAATTCACCCCTCCACTTT. It encodes CASSPTTGATSYNSPLHF. Full variable domain (remainder filled in from reference TRBV7-2 and TRBJ1-6): GAGVSQSPSNKVTEKGKDVELRCDPISGHTALYWYRQSLGQGLEFLIYFQGNSAPDKSGLPSDRFSAERTGGSVSTLTIQRTQQEDSAVYLCASSPTTGATSYNSPLHFGNGTRLTVT.